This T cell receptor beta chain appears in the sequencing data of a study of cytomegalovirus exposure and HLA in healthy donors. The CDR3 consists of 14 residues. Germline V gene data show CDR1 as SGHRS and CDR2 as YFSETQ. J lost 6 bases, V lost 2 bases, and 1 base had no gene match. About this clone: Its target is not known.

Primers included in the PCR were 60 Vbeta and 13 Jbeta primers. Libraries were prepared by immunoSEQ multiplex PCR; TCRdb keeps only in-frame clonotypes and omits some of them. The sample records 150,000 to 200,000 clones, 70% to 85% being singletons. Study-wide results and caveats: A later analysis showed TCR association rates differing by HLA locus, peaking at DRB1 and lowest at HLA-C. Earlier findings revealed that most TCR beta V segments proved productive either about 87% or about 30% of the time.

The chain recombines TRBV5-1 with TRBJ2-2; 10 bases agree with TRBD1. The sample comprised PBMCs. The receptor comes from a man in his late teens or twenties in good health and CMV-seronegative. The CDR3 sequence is CASSLGQGAGELFF. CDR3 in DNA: TGCGCCAGCAGCTTAGGACAGGGGGCCGGGGAGCTGTTTTTT.